Shown below are 18 T cell receptor beta chains from a single sample sequenced in a study of Ad26.COV2.S vaccination and SARS-CoV-2 variants. The treatment: roughly 18 received Ad26.COV2.S at low or high dose, single or two shots; 5 received placebo; per-sample allocation not given. After the first vaccine or placebo injection, samples were drawn on day 63. Here immunoSEQ multiplex PCR was the method, and the copy in TCRdb shows in-frame clones only, minus some. The table records about 400,000 clones, about four fifths of them present only once. The sample consisted of peripheral blood, taken in a trial of Ad26.COV2.S vaccine versus placebo. The receptors derive from a person aged 18-60 years who received the Ad26.COV2.S COVID-19 vaccine or a placebo.

V and J are TRBV15 and TRBJ2-7; D not certain. The CDR3 consists of 15 residues. Germline V gives CDR1 LNHNV, CDR2 YYDKDF (reference sequence). Trimming took 1 base from V and 0 from J, leaving 10 bases between them. The CDR3 region has the DNA TGTGCCACCAGCAGAGGAGACACCGACTCCTACGAGCAGTACTTC. Protein: CATSRGDTDSYEQYF. The full variable domain, completed using reference TRBV15 and TRBJ2-7, is DAMVIQNPRYQVTQFGKPVTLSCSQTLNHNVMYWYQQKSSQAPKLLFHYYDKDFNNEADTPDNFQSRRPNTSFCFLDIRSPGLGDTAMYLCATSRGDTDSYEQYFGPGTRLTVT.

V is TRBV7-2 and J is TRBJ2-7; D gene uncertain. Germline CDR1 reads SGHTA; CDR2 reads FQGNSA. The CDR3 is made up of 15 amino acids. The germline V and J ends were trimmed by 1 base and 4 bases, with 14 bases remaining between them. DNA of the CDR3: TGTGCCAGCAGCTTAGGTCCAGCCCGGATTTACGAGCAGTACTTC. This translates into CASSLGPARIYEQYF.

The CDR3 region has the DNA TGTGCCTGGAGTGCAGGGACATCGAGCAATCAGCCCCAGCATTTT. Amino acids: CAWSAGTSSNQPQHF. The chain uses TRBV30 and TRBJ1-5; the D gene is possibly TRBD1 (6 bases). The CDR3 is made up of 15 amino acids. Trimming shortened V by 1 base and J by 1 base, and 11 bases separated the two germline ends. CDR1 is GTSNPN, CDR2 SVGIG, per germline (reference sequence).

This clone has a handful of counts. This CDR3 reads CASSYYTGATEAFF. In nucleotides, the CDR3 is TGTGCCAGCAGCTACTACACAGGGGCCACTGAAGCTTTCTTT. This chain uses TRBV5-6 with TRBJ1-1; 7 bases line up with TRBD1. Germline-derived CDR1 and CDR2 are SGHDT and YYEEEE. The CDR3 consists of 14 residues. Germline trimming cut 3 bases from V and 4 bases from J; bases unmatched to any gene: 6.

V and J are TRBV30 and TRBJ1-1; a possible D gene is TRBD1 (5 bases). Trimming pared 4 bases from V and 0 bases from J, leaving 18 bases between. The length of the CDR3 is 16 residues. CDR1 is GTSNPN, CDR2 SVGIG, per germline (reference sequence). CDR3 sequence: CAWTLPQGRMNTEAFF. The CDR3 coding sequence is TGTGCCTGGACCCTACCCCAGGGAAGGATGAACACTGAAGCTTTCTTT.

This sequence joins TRBV3-1 (or the pseudogene TRBV3-2) and TRBJ2-1; 8 nucleotides match TRBD2. Unmatched junction bases numbered 9, after V lost 1 base and J lost 13 bases. The CDR3 totals 14 residues. From germline, CDR1 is LGHDT and CDR2 YNNKEL (reference sequence). In nucleotides, the CDR3 is TGTGCCAGCAGCCAAGTAAAGCAGCGGGAGAAACAGTTCTTC. Protein product: CASSQVKQREKQFF.

There are a few counts of this clone. CDR3 sequence (DNA): TGTGCCAGCCGCCGGGCGGACTCTGGAAACACCATATATTTT. Its protein is CASRRADSGNTIYF. This chain links TRBV7-9 with TRBJ1-3; D remains ambiguous. The CDR3 extends over 14 amino acids. V was pared by 8 bases and J by 0 bases, with 11 bases between. Germline V CDR1 and CDR2: SEHNR, FQNEAQ (reference sequence).

V usage is TRBV19 and J usage is TRBJ2-5, with TRBD1 identical over 8 bases. CDR3 length: 14 amino acids. Germline assignment: CDR1 LNHDA and CDR2 SQIVND (reference sequence). The V segment lost 5 bases and the J segment 4 bases; nucleotides outside the gene matches: 6. The CDR3 nucleotides are TGTGCCAGTAGTCGAGGACAGGGCTTAGAGACCCAGTACTTC. Amino acid sequence: CASSRGQGLETQYF.

V and J are TRBV2 and TRBJ2-7; D is perhaps TRBD2 (6 bases). The germline V gene has CDR1 SNHLY and CDR2 FYNNEI. This CDR3 contains 16 residues. Between the trimmed V and J ends, which lost 0 bases and 2 bases, there was a span of 14 bases. CDR3 nucleotide sequence: TGTGCCAGCAGTGAAGCGGGGACCGGAGGGGCCTACGAGCAGTACTTC. This gives the protein CASSEAGTGGAYEQYF.

The chain recombines TRBV6-5 with TRBJ2-7, with D unclear. V lost 4 bases to trimming and J lost 7 bases, with 23 bases between them. Germline V gene data show CDR1 as MNHEY and CDR2 as SVGAGI. This CDR3 contains 16 residues. CDR3 region: CASSLDTSLRAEEQYF. The CDR3 nucleotides read TGTGCCAGCAGTTTAGATACTTCTTTAAGGGCTGAAGAGCAGTACTTC.

The chain has TRBV6-5 and TRBJ1-2; D is perhaps TRBD1 (5 bases). Per germline, CDR1 MNHEY and CDR2 SVGAGI. The CDR3 is 14 residues long. The V and J ends lost 5 bases and 2 bases respectively, with 12 bases between them. CDR3 protein: CASSSRVSNYGYTF. The CDR3 DNA sequence: TGTGCCAGCAGTAGCAGGGTATCCAACTATGGCTACACCTTC.

CDR3 DNA: TGCGCCAGCAGCTTGGTGGGAGCAAACTATGGCTACACCTTC. Translation: CASSLVGANYGYTF. The V and J genes are TRBV5-1 and TRBJ1-2; D unresolved. Germline lookup yields CDR1 SGHRS and CDR2 YFSETQ. The CDR3 length is 14 residues. V lost 0 bases to trimming and J lost 2 bases, with 8 bases between them.

For the CDR3, the DNA is TGCGCCAGCAGCTCAACTCTGACAGGGAACTACGAGCAGTACTTC. Translation: CASSSTLTGNYEQYF. The chain carries TRBV5-1 and TRBJ2-7; 7 positions agree with TRBD1. Germline trimming cut 3 bases from V and 3 bases from J; bases unmatched to any gene: 9. Germline V gene data show CDR1 as SGHRS and CDR2 as YFSETQ. The CDR3 length is 15 residues.

This clone was counted only a few times. The rearrangement uses TRBV5-1 and TRBJ2-7; D may match TRBD1 or TRBD2 (5 bases each). CDR3 length equals 13 residues. Germline V gives CDR1 SGHRS, CDR2 YFSETQ. V lost 3 bases to trimming and J lost 7 bases, with 14 bases between them. CDR3 loop: CASSSGPSLEQYF. As DNA, the CDR3 is TGCGCCAGCAGCTCGGGACCATCTCTGGAGCAGTACTTC.

This clone has just one count. The gene calls are TRBV5-5 and TRBJ1-3, with D perhaps TRBD1 (6 bases). The V gene's germline CDR1 is SGHKS and CDR2 YYEKEE (reference sequence). Deletions cut 1 base from V and 0 bases from J, with 14 bases between. CDR3 length: 17 amino acids. The CDR3 region is CASSLYSGGLSGNTIYF. In DNA, the CDR3 is TGTGCCAGCAGCTTGTATTCGGGGGGCCTCTCTGGAAACACCATATATTTT.

This clone was counted a single time. The chain couples TRBV24-1 to TRBJ1-1, with D maybe TRBD1 (6 bases). CDR3 length equals 14 residues. Trimming removed 7 bases from V and 5 bases from J, with 16 bases in between. Germline-derived CDR1 and CDR2 are KGHDR and SFDVKD. The CDR3: CATSRGGAQTEAFF. For the CDR3, the DNA is TGTGCCACCAGCCGTGGGGGGGCCCAGACTGAAGCTTTCTTT.

The chain couples TRBV15 to TRBJ1-1; a possible D gene is TRBD1 (6 bases). Trimming stripped 0 bases from V and 5 bases from J, with 13 bases between. Per the germline V gene, CDR1 is LNHNV and CDR2 is YYDKDF (reference sequence). The CDR3 extends over 15 amino acids. CDR3 amino acids: CATSRDFQGNTEAFF. The CDR3 nucleotides read TGTGCCACCAGCAGAGATTTTCAGGGGAATACTGAAGCTTTCTTT.

To note about this clone: Other DNA sequences from this sample encode an identical CDR3 as well. The chain is built from TRBV7-2 and TRBJ1-5, with TRBD1 matching 7 bases. J gave up 4 bases and V 6 bases, and 3 bases lay outside the gene matches. CDR3 size: 13 residues. Germline-derived CDR1 and CDR2 are SGHTA and FQGNSA. The CDR3 sequence is CASSLQGNQPQHF. CDR3 sequence (DNA): TGTGCCAGCAGTCTACAGGGGAATCAGCCCCAGCATTTT.